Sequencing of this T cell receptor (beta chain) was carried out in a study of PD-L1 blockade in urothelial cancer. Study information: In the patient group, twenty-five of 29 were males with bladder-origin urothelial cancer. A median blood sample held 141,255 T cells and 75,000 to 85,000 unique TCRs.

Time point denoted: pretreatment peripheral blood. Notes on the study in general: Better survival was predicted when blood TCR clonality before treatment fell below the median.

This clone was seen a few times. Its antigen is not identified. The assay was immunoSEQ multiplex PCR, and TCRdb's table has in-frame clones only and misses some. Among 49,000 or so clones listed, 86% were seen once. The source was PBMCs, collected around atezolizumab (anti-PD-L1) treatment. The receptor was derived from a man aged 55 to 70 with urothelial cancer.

The CDR3 reads CSGVGSSTDTQYF. The CDR3, as DNA: TGCAGCGGCGTCGGGTCTAGCACAGATACGCAGTATTTT. V usage is TRBV29-1 and J usage is TRBJ2-3; the D is unclear. Germline CDR1 and CDR2: SQVTM and ANQGSEA. V was trimmed by 7 bases and J by 0 bases, leaving 11 bases between them. This CDR3 spans 13 amino acids.